The table lists the clone carrying this T cell receptor beta chain with a few counts. Its specificity is unknown. No donor was unhealthy or non-Caucasian. Carrying unique molecular identifiers, the cDNA also gained a universal primer site through template switching. In TCRdb, the 5' RACE reads were re-called with MiXCR into one record per CDR3 protein. The sample shows just over 450,000 distinct CDR3 sequences, approximately 15% of them seen only once. The data were obtained in a study of identical twins. Study conclusions and caveats: While abundant cord blood beta clonotypes carried fewer insertions, memory repertoires showed no such pattern.

The germline V gene has CDR1 SGHVS and CDR2 FNYEAQ. CDR3 length: 15 amino acids. Trimming cost V 3 bases and J 0 bases, with 10 bases left between them. Separately, the same data were catalogued under a study of yellow fever vaccine responses in identical twins.

The chain carries TRBV7-6 and TRBJ2-3, with D hard to call. Sample: CD4+ T cells sorted from blood. The TCR originated in a woman under 30 in good health. The CDR3 DNA is TGTGCCAGCAGCTTCACCTCAACTAGCACAGATACGCAGTATTTT. It translates to CASSFTSTSTDTQYF. Variable domain in full (rest from reference TRBV7-6 and TRBJ2-3): GAGVSQSPRYKVTKRGQDVALRCDPISGHVSLYWYRQALGQGPEFLTYFNYEAQQDKSGLPNDRFSAERPEGSISTLTIQRTEQRDSAMYRCASSFTSTSTDTQYFGPGTRLTVL.